The source of this T cell receptor beta chain is a study of cytomegalovirus exposure and HLA in healthy donors. Study-level results: Accurate prediction of HLA-A and HLA-B alleles (for most subjects) was reportedly achieved from TCR beta sequences. Across donors, most TCRs were seen rarely, yet some public ones were widespread. The authors confirmed in vitro that a few CMV-associated chains were specific for CMV antigens.

The junction had 5 bases not matched to a gene; V was cut back by 5 bases and J by 8 bases. Germline V gives CDR1 KGHSH, CDR2 LQKENI. The CDR3 covers 15 residues. The PCR had 60 Vbeta and 13 Jbeta primers. Clones were sequenced by immunoSEQ multiplex PCR, and TCRdb holds only the in-frame ones, with some missing. This sample yields 150,000 to 200,000 clones, of which around three quarters are seen a single time; around 2% belongs to the top ten. Though probably carrying unrecorded immune exposures, donors were nominally healthy at sampling. Worth noting for this clone: Its antigen is currently unknown.

Sequencing was carried out using PBMCs. This chain uses TRBV18 with TRBJ2-3, with 15 bases aligning to TRBD2. The receptor was derived from a woman in her 30s in good health and CMV-seropositive. CDR3 sequence (DNA): TGTGCCAGCTCAGAGGGACTAGCGGGAGGCTTTACGCAGTATTTT. Its protein is CASSEGLAGGFTQYF.